These 7 T cell receptor beta chains originate from one sample sequenced in a study of regulatory T cells in long-lasting Graves disease. The time point: newly diagnosed GD, antithyroid drugs for less than 3 months. The TCR library used RNA extracted from PBMCs. Both iRepertoire HTBI primers and Arm-PCR of CDR3 regions were used to build the TCR beta libraries. Using its own MiXCR run on the multiplex PCR reads, TCRdb lists one record per CDR3 protein. The table lists about 540,000 distinct CDR3 sequences, approximately 13% of them singletons. Another study also made use of these data, one on T cells in Graves' hyperthyroidism and ophthalmopathy.

Here the sequenced sample was peripheral blood mononuclear cells (PBMCs), taken at new diagnosis, from a patient treated with antithyroid drugs. The source is a man aged 25 to 40 with Graves disease.

V gene TRBV7-3 combines with J gene TRBJ2-4; possible D gene TRBD1, 6 bases. This CDR3 is 17 amino acids long. Trimming cost V 1 base and J 2 bases, with 15 bases left between them. Looked up from germline, CDR1 is SGHTA and CDR2 is FQGTGA. CDR3 DNA: TGTGCCAGCAGCTTAAGGGGGCAGGTGGCCCCCAAAAACATTCAGTACTTC. This translates into CASSLRGQVAPKNIQYF.

This clonotype was seen ten or more times. This rearrangement joins TRBV7-9 to TRBJ2-5, with a tentative D call TRBD2 (5 bases). V lost 3 bases and J lost 7, with 15 bases in between. The CDR3 is 14 amino acids. Germline V gene lookup returns CDR1 SEHNR and CDR2 FQNEAQ (reference sequence). The DNA of the CDR3 is TGTGCCAGCAGCTTTGAGGGCCCACTCCGGACCCAGTACTTC. Protein: CASSFEGPLRTQYF.

The sample holds many counts of this clonotype. This sequence joins TRBV18 and TRBJ1-1; perhaps TRBD1 as D (6 bases). CDR3 length equals 15 residues. With 0 bases removed from V and 1 base from J, the gap between germline ends came to 9 bases. Per the germline V gene, CDR1 is KGHSH and CDR2 is LQKENI. CDR3 DNA: TGTGCCAGCTCACCACCGGGGGCCCCGAACACTGAAGCTTTCTTT. This translates into CASSPPGAPNTEAFF.

This clonotype was seen many times. The chain links TRBV12-3 or TRBV12-4 to TRBJ2-5, with a tentative D call TRBD2 (7 bases). V lost 1 base to trimming and J lost 4 bases, with 16 bases between them. This CDR3 region has 16 residues. As DNA, the CDR3 is TGTGCCAGCAGTTTAGTGAGGGGGGAGGGGGGAGAGACCCAGTACTTC. This codes for CASSLVRGEGGETQYF.

The chain carries TRBV4-2 and TRBJ2-2, with D tentatively TRBD2 (6 bases). Trimming took 0 bases from V and 0 from J, leaving 14 bases between them. The CDR3 length is 18 residues. The germline CDR1 and CDR2 sequences are LGHNA and YNFKEQ. CDR3: CASSQESGLASNTGELFF. Here the CDR3 DNA reads TGTGCCAGCAGCCAAGAATCTGGCCTAGCGTCGAACACCGGGGAGCTGTTTTTT.

This clonotype was seen many times. The chain uses TRBV18 and TRBJ1-1; no clear D. Germline V gives CDR1 KGHSH, CDR2 LQKENI. The length of the CDR3 is 14 residues. V lost 4 bases and J 1 base, leaving 10 bases between the germline ends. CDR3 DNA sequence: TGTGCCAGCTCACGGGTGGCGGAGAACACTGAAGCTTTCTTT. Translating gives CASSRVAENTEAFF.

The chain employs TRBV12-3 or TRBV12-4 and TRBJ1-2; possibly TRBD1 for D (6 bases). Trimming took 5 bases from V and 5 from J, leaving 21 bases between them. The CDR3 is 16 amino acids. The CDR3 sequence: CASSQHPRTVNYGYTF. The DNA for the CDR3 is TGTGCCAGCAGTCAACACCCCAGGACAGTCAATTATGGCTACACCTTC.